The sequence of this TCR beta chain was determined in a study of PD-L1 blockade in urothelial cancer. General study results and limits: Below-median pretreatment blood TCR clonality was a predictor of better survival. Tumor-associated TCR clones expanded more in blood at 3 weeks in patients with durable benefit.

The germline V gene encodes CDR1 GTSNPN and CDR2 SVGIG (reference sequence). CDR3 size: 13 residues. V gave up 5 bases and J gave up 6 bases; unmatched junction bases: 5. Libraries were prepared by immunoSEQ multiplex PCR; TCRdb keeps only in-frame clonotypes and omits some of them. The sample records approximately 71,000 clones, 84% being singletons. Time point in this sample: pretreatment peripheral blood. Remarks on this clone: As yet, its antigen is unknown.

This material consisted of PBMCs, taken around atezolizumab (anti-PD-L1) treatment. V is TRBV30 and J is TRBJ2-2; 8 positions match TRBD1. This sequence originates from a woman in her sixties or seventies with urothelial cancer. This CDR3 reads CAWGQGNPGELFF. CDR3 nucleotides: TGTGCCTGGGGACAGGGAAATCCCGGGGAGCTGTTTTTT.